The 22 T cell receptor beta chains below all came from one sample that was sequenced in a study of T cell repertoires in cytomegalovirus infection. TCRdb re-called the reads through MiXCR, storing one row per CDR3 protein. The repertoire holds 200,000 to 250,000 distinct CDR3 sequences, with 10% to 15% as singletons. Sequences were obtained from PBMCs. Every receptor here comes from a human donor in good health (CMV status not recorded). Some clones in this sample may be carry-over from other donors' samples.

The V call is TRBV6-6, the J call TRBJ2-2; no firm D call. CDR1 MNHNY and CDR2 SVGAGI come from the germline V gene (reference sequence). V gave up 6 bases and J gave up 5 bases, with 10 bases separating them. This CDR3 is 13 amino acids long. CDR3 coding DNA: TGTGCCAGCAGACATCTAGAGACCGGGGAGCTGTTTTTT. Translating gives CASRHLETGELFF.

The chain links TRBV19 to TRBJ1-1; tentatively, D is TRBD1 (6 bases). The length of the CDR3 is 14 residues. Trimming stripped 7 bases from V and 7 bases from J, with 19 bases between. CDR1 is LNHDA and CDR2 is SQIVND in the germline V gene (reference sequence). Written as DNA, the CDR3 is TGTGCCAGTACCAATACCCGCGGGGGCCTTGAAGCTTTCTTT. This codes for CASTNTRGGLEAFF.

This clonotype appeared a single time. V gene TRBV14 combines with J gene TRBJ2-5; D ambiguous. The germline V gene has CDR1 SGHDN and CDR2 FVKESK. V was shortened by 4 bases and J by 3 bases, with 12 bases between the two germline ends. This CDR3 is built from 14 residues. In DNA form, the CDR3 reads TGTGCCAGCAGCCTCCTACCCAGAGAAGAGACCCAGTACTTC. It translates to CASSLLPREETQYF.

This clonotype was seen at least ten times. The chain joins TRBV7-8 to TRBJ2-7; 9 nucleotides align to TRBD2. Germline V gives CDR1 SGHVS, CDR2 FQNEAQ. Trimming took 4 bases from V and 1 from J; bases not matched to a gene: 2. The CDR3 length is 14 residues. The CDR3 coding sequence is TGTGCCAGCAGCTCTAGCGGGGAATCCTACGAGCAGTACTTC. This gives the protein CASSSSGESYEQYF.

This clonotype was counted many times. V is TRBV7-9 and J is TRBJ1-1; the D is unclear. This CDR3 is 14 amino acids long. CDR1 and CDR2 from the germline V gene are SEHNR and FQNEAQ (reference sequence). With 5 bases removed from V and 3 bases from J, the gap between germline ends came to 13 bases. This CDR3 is CASSLGNSDTEAFF. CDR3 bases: TGTGCCAGCAGCCTGGGGAATAGTGACACTGAAGCTTTCTTT.

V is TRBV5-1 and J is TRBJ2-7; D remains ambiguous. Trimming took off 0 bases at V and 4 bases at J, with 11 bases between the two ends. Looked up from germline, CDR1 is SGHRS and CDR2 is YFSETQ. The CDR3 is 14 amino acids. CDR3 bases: TGCGCCAGCAGCTTGGATAGAACACTGTACGAGCAGTACTTC. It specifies CASSLDRTLYEQYF.

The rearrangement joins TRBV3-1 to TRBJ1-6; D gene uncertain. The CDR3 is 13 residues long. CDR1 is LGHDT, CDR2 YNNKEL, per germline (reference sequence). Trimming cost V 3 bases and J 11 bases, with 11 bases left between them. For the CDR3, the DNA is TGTGCCAGCAGCCAGACGTCAAGACCACCCCTCCACTTT. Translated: CASSQTSRPPLHF. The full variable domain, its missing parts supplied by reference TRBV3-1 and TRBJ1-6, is DTAVSQTPKYLVTQMGNDKSIKCEQNLGHDTMYWYKQDSKKFLKIMFSYNNKELIINETVPNRFSPKSPDKAHLNLHINSLELGDSAVYFCASSQTSRPPLHFGNGTRLTVT.

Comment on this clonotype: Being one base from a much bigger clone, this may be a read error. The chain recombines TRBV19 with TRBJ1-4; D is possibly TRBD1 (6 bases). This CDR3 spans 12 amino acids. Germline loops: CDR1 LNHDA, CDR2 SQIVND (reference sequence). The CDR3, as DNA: TGTGCCAGCCGGGACATACGGGAAAAACTGTCTTTT. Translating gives CASRDIREKLSF.

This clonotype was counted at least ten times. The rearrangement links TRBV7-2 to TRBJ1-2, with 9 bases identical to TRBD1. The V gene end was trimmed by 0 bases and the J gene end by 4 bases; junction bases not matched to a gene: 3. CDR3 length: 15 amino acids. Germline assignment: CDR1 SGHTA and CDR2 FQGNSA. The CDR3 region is CASSLAGTGLYGYTF. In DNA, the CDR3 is TGTGCCAGCAGCTTAGCGGGGACAGGGCTCTATGGCTACACCTTC.

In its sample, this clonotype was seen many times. The CDR3: CASSLLAGLNEQFF. DNA of the CDR3: TGTGCCAGCAGTTTACTAGCGGGACTCAATGAGCAGTTCTTC. This chain connects TRBV28 to TRBJ2-1, with 9 bases fitting TRBD2. The germline V gene encodes CDR1 MDHEN and CDR2 SYDVKM. V lost 2 bases to trimming and J lost 6 bases; unmatched junction nucleotides: 2. The CDR3 has 14 amino acids.

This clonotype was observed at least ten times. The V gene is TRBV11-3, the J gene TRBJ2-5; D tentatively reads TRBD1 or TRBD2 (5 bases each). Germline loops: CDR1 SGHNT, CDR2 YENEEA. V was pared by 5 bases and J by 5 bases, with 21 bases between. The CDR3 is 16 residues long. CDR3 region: CASSLGTAPNAETQYF. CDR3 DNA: TGTGCCAGCAGCCTCGGGACCGCACCGAACGCGGAGACCCAGTACTTC.

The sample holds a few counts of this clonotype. CDR3 amino acids: CASSLTGARETQYF. In DNA form, the CDR3 reads TGTGCCAGCAGCTTAACGGGAGCTAGAGAGACCCAGTACTTC. The chain is built from TRBV7-9 and TRBJ2-5; D might be TRBD2 (6 bases). This CDR3 spans 14 amino acids. The V end was cut by 2 bases, the J end by 4 bases, with 11 bases between. The germline CDR1 and CDR2 sequences are SEHNR and FQNEAQ (reference sequence).

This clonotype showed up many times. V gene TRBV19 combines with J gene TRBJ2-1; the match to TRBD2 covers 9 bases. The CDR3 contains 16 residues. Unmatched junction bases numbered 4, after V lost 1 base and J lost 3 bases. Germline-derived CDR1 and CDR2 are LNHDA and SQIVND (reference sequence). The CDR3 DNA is TGTGCCAGTAGTATAGGCCTAGCGGGACTCTACAATGAGCAGTTCTTC. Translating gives CASSIGLAGLYNEQFF.

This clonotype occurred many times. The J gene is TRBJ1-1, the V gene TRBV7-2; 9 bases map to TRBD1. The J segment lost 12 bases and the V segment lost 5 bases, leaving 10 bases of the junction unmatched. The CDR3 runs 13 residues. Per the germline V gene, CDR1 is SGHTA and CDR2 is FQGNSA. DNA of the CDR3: TGTGCCAGCAGCCCGGACCCGGACAGGGGCCCTTTCTTT. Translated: CASSPDPDRGPFF.

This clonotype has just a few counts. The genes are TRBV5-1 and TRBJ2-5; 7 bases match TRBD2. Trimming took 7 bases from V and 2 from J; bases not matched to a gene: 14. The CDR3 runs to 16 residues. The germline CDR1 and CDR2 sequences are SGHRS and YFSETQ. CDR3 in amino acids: CASSASWGGEQETQYF. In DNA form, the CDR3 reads TGCGCCAGCTCGGCCTCTTGGGGAGGGGAACAAGAGACCCAGTACTTC.

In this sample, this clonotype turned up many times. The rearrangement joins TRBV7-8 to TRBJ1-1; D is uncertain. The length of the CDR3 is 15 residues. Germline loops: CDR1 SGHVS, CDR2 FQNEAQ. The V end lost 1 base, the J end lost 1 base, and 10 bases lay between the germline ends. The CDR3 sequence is CASSLDHNGNTEAFF. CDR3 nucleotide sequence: TGTGCCAGCAGCTTAGATCATAACGGGAACACTGAAGCTTTCTTT.

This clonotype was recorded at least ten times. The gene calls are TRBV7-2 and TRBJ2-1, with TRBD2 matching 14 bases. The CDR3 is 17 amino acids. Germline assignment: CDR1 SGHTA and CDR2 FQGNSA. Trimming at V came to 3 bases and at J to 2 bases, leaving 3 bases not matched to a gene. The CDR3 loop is CASSFPGLAGAYNEQFF. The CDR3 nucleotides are TGTGCCAGCAGCTTTCCGGGACTAGCGGGAGCCTACAATGAGCAGTTCTTC.

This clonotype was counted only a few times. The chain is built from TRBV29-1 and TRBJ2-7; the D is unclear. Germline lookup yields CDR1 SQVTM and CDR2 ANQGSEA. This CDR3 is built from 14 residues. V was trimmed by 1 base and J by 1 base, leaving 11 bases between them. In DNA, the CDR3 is TGCAGCGTTGAAGGGGTAGGATCGTCCTACGAGCAGTACTTC. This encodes CSVEGVGSSYEQYF.

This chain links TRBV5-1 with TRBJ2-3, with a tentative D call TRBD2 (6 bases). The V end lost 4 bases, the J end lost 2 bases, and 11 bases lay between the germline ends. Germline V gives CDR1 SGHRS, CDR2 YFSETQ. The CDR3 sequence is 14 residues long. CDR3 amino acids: CASSQGLNTDTQYF. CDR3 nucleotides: TGCGCCAGCAGCCAGGGACTCAACACAGATACGCAGTATTTT.

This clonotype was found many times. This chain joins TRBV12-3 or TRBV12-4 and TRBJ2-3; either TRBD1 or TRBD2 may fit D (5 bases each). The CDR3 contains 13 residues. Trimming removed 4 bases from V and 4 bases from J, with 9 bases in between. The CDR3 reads CASSWGPSDTQYF. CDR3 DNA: TGTGCCAGCAGTTGGGGACCTTCAGATACGCAGTATTTT.

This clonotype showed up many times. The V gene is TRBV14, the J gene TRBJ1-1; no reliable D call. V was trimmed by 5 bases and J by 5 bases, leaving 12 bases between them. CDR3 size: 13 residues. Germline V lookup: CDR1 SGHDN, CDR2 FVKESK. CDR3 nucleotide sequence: TGTGCCAGCAGCGAAAATGAGAGGACTGAAGCTTTCTTT. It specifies CASSENERTEAFF.

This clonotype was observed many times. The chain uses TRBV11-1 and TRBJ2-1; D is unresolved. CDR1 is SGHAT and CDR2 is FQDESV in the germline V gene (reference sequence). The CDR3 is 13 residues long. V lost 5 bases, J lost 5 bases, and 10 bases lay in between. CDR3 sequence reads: CASSPGPDNEQFF. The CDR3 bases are TGTGCCAGCAGCCCCGGGCCAGACAATGAGCAGTTCTTC.